The 18 T cell receptor beta chains below all came from one sample that was sequenced in a study of CD4 and CD8 cells across lung adenocarcinoma regions. TCRdb independently ran MiXCR on the PCR reads; one entry per CDR3 protein. The sample contains under 2,000 distinct CDR3 sequences, around 65% of which appear only once. The sequencing input was CD4+ T cells from the margin of a lung tumor. The origin of the receptors is a female donor with lung adenocarcinoma. The CD4 and CD8 labels of this study may be unreliable.

The J gene is TRBJ1-6, the V gene TRBV7-2; D gene uncertain. CDR3 length: 13 amino acids. Germline V CDR1 and CDR2: SGHTA, FQGNSA. V was trimmed by 10 bases and J by 6 bases, leaving 13 bases between them. The CDR3 bases are TGTGCCATTTCCACGGGCCCTAATTCACCCCTCCACTTT. Translating gives CAISTGPNSPLHF.

The rearrangement links TRBV4-1 to TRBJ2-1; no clear D. V was pared by 0 bases and J by 0 bases, with 3 bases between. Germline V gives CDR1 MGHRA, CDR2 YSYEKL. The CDR3 loop spans 14 amino acids. The CDR3 nucleotides read TGCGCCAGCAGCCAAGAAAGCTCCTACAATGAGCAGTTCTTC. This encodes CASSQESSYNEQFF.

This chain links TRBV10-1 with TRBJ2-5; no clear D. TRBJ2-1 matches the DNA end more closely, so the J call is doubtful. CDR1 and CDR2 from the germline V gene are WNHNN and SYGVQD (reference sequence). The CDR3 spans 11 residues. The CDR3, as DNA: TGCGCCACCTCAAGGTACAATGAGCAGTTCTTC. It encodes CATSRYNEQFF.

This clonotype has more than one count but fewer than ten. The chain links TRBV4-2 to TRBJ2-2; TRBD1 might be the D (5 bases). In germline, CDR1 is LGHNA, CDR2 YNFKEQ. There are 14 residues in the CDR3. The V end was cut by 0 bases, the J end by 6 bases, with 8 bases between. CDR3 bases: TGTGCCAGCAGCCAAGAAGGACACTCCGGGGAGCTGTTTTTT. Protein sequence: CASSQEGHSGELFF.

By sample fraction, this clonotype is large. The chain is built from TRBV28 and TRBJ2-1; 9 bases align to TRBD1. Judging by the DNA end, TRBJ2-7 fits better; the J call may be wrong. Looked up from germline, CDR1 is MDHEN and CDR2 is SYDVKM. This CDR3 contains 16 residues. In nucleotides, the CDR3 is TGTGCCAGCAGTTTCCCCGCCTACAGGGGGCCTAACGAGCAGTACTTC. Protein sequence: CASSFPAYRGPNEQYF.

This chain connects TRBV27 to TRBJ2-3; TRBD2 agrees at 7 bases. The J call may be wrong; the DNA end is better matched by TRBJ2-1. This CDR3 has 16 amino acids. The V gene's germline CDR1 is MNHEY and CDR2 SMNVEV (reference sequence). CDR3 nucleotides: TGTGCCAGCAGTTTATTCCTTCGGGGGGTCTACAATGAGCAGTTCTTC. It specifies CASSLFLRGVYNEQFF.

The chain links TRBV9 to TRBJ2-3; no clear D gene. Germline CDR1 reads SGDLS; CDR2 reads YYNGEE. V was shortened by 0 bases and J by 1 base, with 9 bases between the two germline ends. The length of the CDR3 is 15 residues. In DNA, the CDR3 is TGTGCCAGCAGCGTAGGGTCGGCGGGCACAGATACGCAGTATTTT. Protein sequence: CASSVGSAGTDTQYF.

The gene calls are TRBV25-1 and TRBJ2-1; D possibly matches TRBD1 or TRBD2 (5 bases each). V lost 6 bases and J lost 9, with 12 bases in between. This CDR3 is built from 12 residues. Germline CDR1 and CDR2: MGHDK and SYGVNS. In DNA, the CDR3 is TGTGCCAGCAGCGAGGGGACGCTTGAGCAGTTCTTC. Protein product: CASSEGTLEQFF. Combining the CDR3 with reference TRBV25-1 and TRBJ2-1 gives the whole variable domain EADIYQTPRYLVIGTGKKITLECSQTMGHDKMYWYQQDPGMELHLIHYSYGVNSTEKGDLSSESTVSRIRTEHFPLTLESARPSHTSQYLCASSEGTLEQFFGPGTRLTVL.

The chain combines TRBV27 with TRBJ2-4; D assignment may be TRBD1 or TRBD2 (6 bases each). Germline V CDR1 and CDR2: MNHEY, SMNVEV (reference sequence). This CDR3 is 15 amino acids long. Trimming took off 9 bases at V and 13 bases at J, with 28 bases between the two ends. CDR3 protein: CARTNGGGDENTQYF. As DNA, the CDR3 is TGTGCCAGGACCAACGGGGGCGGTGACGAAAACACCCAGTACTTC.

This clonotype was observed once. V is TRBV7-2 and J is TRBJ2-1, with D possibly TRBD2 on 6 matching bases. V gave up 5 bases and J gave up 4 bases, with 21 bases separating them. CDR1 is SGHTA and CDR2 is FQGNSA in the germline V gene. This CDR3 contains 17 residues. CDR3 in amino acids: CASSRGSGGGRYNEQFF. DNA of the CDR3: TGTGCCAGCAGCCGCGGAAGTGGGGGAGGTAGGTACAATGAGCAGTTCTTC.

The chain recombines TRBV6-1 with TRBJ2-1; TRBD2 aligns across 11 bases. The V segment lost 7 bases and the J segment 4 bases; nucleotides outside the gene matches: 6. The CDR3 runs 15 residues. Germline CDR1 MNHNS, CDR2 SASEGT. The CDR3 DNA sequence: TGTGCCAGCAACCTCGGGACTAGCGGATACAATGAGCAGTTCTTC. It yields the protein CASNLGTSGYNEQFF.

This clonotype appeared a single time. V gene TRBV12-3 or TRBV12-4 combines with J gene TRBJ2-1; TRBD2 agrees at 10 bases. The CDR3 covers 16 residues. The ends lost 5 bases at V and 7 bases at J; junction bases unmatched: 11. This CDR3 is CASSIQIAGGPNEQFF. The CDR3 nucleotides are TGTGCCAGCAGTATCCAGATAGCGGGGGGCCCTAATGAGCAGTTCTTC.

Of note for this clonotype: The CDR3 ends on some other residue instead of the conserved phenylalanine or tryptophan, so this is likely a read error. This chain links TRBV10-3 with TRBJ2-3; 12 bases are shared with TRBD2. CDR1 is ENHRY, CDR2 SYGVKD, per germline. The ends lost 10 bases at V and 2 bases at J; junction bases unmatched: 4. CDR3 length: 14 amino acids. The CDR3, as DNA: TGTGCCACCCGACTAGCGGGGGACACAGATACGCAGTATTCG. It encodes CATRLAGDTDTQYS.

The chain has TRBV7-6 and TRBJ2-3; D uncertain. Germline values: CDR1 SGHVS, CDR2 FNYEAQ. The V end was cut by 2 bases, the J end by 3 bases, with 12 bases between. This CDR3 region has 15 residues. The CDR3 reads CASSLSTGDTDTQYF. The CDR3 region has the DNA TGTGCCAGCAGCTTATCCACCGGAGATACAGATACGCAGTATTTT.

In its sample, this clonotype ranks as medium-sized. This may arise from a read error, as a much more abundant clone is one base away. The gene calls are TRBV27 and TRBJ2-1; D might be TRBD1 or TRBD2, each matching 7 bases. The CDR3 totals 15 residues. V was cut by 2 bases and J by 10 bases, with 18 bases left in between. Germline CDR1 MNHEY, CDR2 SMNVEV (reference sequence). CDR3: CASSLRTRGGYEQFF. The CDR3 DNA reads as TGTGCCAGCAGTTTACGTACCAGGGGGGGCTACGAGCAGTTCTTC.

By sample share, this clonotype is medium-sized. The chain combines TRBV14 with TRBJ2-1; D ambiguous. Germline loops: CDR1 SGHDN, CDR2 FVKESK. V lost 0 bases and J lost 9, with 9 bases in between. The CDR3 covers 13 residues. The CDR3 sequence: CASSQELVGEQFF. CDR3 nucleotides: TGTGCCAGCAGCCAAGAGCTAGTGGGTGAGCAGTTCTTC.

This clonotype came up a few times. The chain links TRBV28 to TRBJ1-1; weak D call: TRBD1 (6 bases). The CDR3 is made up of 14 amino acids. Germline loops: CDR1 MDHEN, CDR2 SYDVKM. V gave up 5 bases and J gave up 4 bases, with 14 bases separating them. The CDR3 reads CASSPHREFTEAFF. The CDR3 region has the DNA TGTGCCAGCAGTCCACACAGGGAGTTCACTGAAGCTTTCTTT.

J is TRBJ2-3 and V is TRBV10-3; D is ambiguous. With the DNA end fitting TRBJ2-5 better, the J assignment may be wrong. Germline-derived CDR1 and CDR2 are ENHRY and SYGVKD. The CDR3 extends over 11 amino acids. Here the CDR3 reads CASSESKTQYF. DNA of the CDR3: TGTGCCAGCAGCGAGTCGAAGACCCAGTACTTC.